The 3 T cell receptor beta chains in this list originate from one sample, sequenced in a study of identical twins (dated by TCRdb to between 2015 and 2016). The method behind the library was 5' RACE. Sequencing was carried out with an Illumina HiSeq 2000. TCRdb trimmed the raw reads at Q25, called clones with MiXCR and kept productive beta chains. A single entry per CDR3 protein holds the most common genes and DNA from its merged rows. This sample holds around 550,000 distinct CDR3 sequences; roughly 15% were observed only once. The ten biggest clones cover roughly 0.42% of the sample. The same data also contributed to another study, on yellow fever vaccine responses in identical twins.

Source material: CD4+ T cells sorted from blood. These receptors originate from a woman under 30 in good health.

J is TRBJ1-1 and V is TRBV19, with a weak D call TRBD1 (6 bases). The CDR3 loop spans 13 amino acids. V shed 3 bases and J shed 1 base, with 6 bases lying between them. Germline V CDR1 and CDR2: LNHDA, SQIVND (reference sequence). The CDR3 is CASSMGANTEAFF. CDR3 bases: TGTGCCAGTAGTATGGGGGCGAACACTGAAGCTTTCTTT.

This clonotype was detected only a few times. CDR3 in amino acids: CASSDYTGTDTGELFF. The CDR3 DNA follows: TGTGCCAGCAGTGATTACACCGGGACAGACACCGGGGAGCTGTTTTTT. The chain couples TRBV2 to TRBJ2-2, with 7 bases that match TRBD1. This CDR3 comprises 16 residues. Trimming removed 3 bases from V and 3 bases from J; junction bases left unmatched: 7. The germline V gene encodes CDR1 SNHLY and CDR2 FYNNEI.

This chain links TRBV28 with TRBJ2-7; D ambiguous. Per the germline V gene, CDR1 is MDHEN and CDR2 is SYDVKM. V lost 7 bases to trimming and J lost 0 bases, with 10 bases between them. The CDR3 runs to 13 residues. The CDR3 coding sequence is TGTGCCAGCACCTCCAGGACCTCCTACGAGCAGTACTTC. This codes for CASTSRTSYEQYF. Combining the CDR3 with reference TRBV28 and TRBJ2-7 gives the whole variable domain DVKVTQSSRYLVKRTGEKVFLECVQDMDHENMFWYRQDPGLGLRLIYFSYDVKMKEKGDIPEGYSVSREKKERFSLILESASTNQTSMYLCASTSRTSYEQYFGPGTRLTVT.